The clone carrying this TCR beta chain was counted at least ten times. The V end lost 3 bases, the J end lost 10 bases, and 19 bases lay between the germline ends. The CDR3 is 15 residues long. CDR1 SGHTA and CDR2 FQGTGA come from the germline V gene. The data stem from a study of T cells in Graves' hyperthyroidism and ophthalmopathy. Study context: At the time of initial diagnosis and before any treatment, peripheral blood was collected.

Template material for amplifying TCR beta CDR3 regions consisted of RNA transcripts. A set of HTBI primers served as the primers for a first-round RT-PCR of the TCR CDR3. From the multiplex PCR reads, TCRdb called clonotypes with MiXCR, one entry per CDR3 protein. Found here are about 640,000 distinct CDR3 sequences, more than 12% of them singletons; the top ten hold around 12%. Exclusion of a patient resulted from uncontrolled infection, other autoimmune disease, pregnancy or lactation. Thyroid ultrasound, orbital computed tomography, clinical symptoms, and serum thyroxine and TRAb underpinned diagnoses. The PBMCs were sourced from fresh peripheral blood (about 9.6 ml).

The rearrangement links TRBV7-3 to TRBJ2-1; D uncertain. Sequencing used blood. This sequence originates from a woman aged 45-59 years with Graves' ophthalmopathy. CDR3 DNA sequence: TGTGCCAGCAGCTTTTTGGCGACGGTCTTTGAGGAGCAGTTCTTC. Its protein product is CASSFLATVFEEQFF. Combining the CDR3 with reference TRBV7-3 and TRBJ2-1 gives the whole variable domain GAGVSQTPSNKVTEKGKYVELRCDPISGHTALYWYRQSLGQGPEFLIYFQGTGAADDSGLPNDRFFAVRPEGSVSTLKIQRTERGDSAVYLCASSFLATVFEEQFFGPGTRLTVL.